The 25 T cell receptor beta chains in this list originate from one sample, sequenced in a study of blood T cell repertoires in COVID-19. Produced via immunoSEQ multiplex PCR; TCRdb's table is partial and in-frame only. Counted here are 130,000 or so clones, around four fifths occurring once; the ten biggest clones make up 18%. Material: PBMCs or T cells enriched from blood (not recorded which). These receptors all come from a man aged 25-45 years who had recovered from COVID-19.

The table lists this clone with a count of one. V usage is TRBV6-4 and J usage is TRBJ2-2; 7 bases agree with TRBD1. The CDR3 extends over 13 amino acids. Trimming took 10 bases from V and 4 from J; bases not matched to a gene: 6. Germline CDR1 reads MRHNA; CDR2 reads SNTAGT. The CDR3 nucleotides are TGTGCCACCCCGGGACAGCTCACCGGGGAGCTGTTTTTT. It codes for CATPGQLTGELFF.

The genes are TRBV6-2 or TRBV6-3 and TRBJ1-1, with 9 bases fitting TRBD1. Germline V gene sequence: CDR1 MNHEY, CDR2 SVGEGT. The CDR3 has 15 residues. J was trimmed by 5 bases and V by 2 bases; bases with no gene match: 6. The CDR3 DNA reads TGTGCCAGCAGTTACAGGGACAGGGTAAGGACTGAAGCTTTCTTT. The encoded protein is CASSYRDRVRTEAFF.

This chain uses TRBV24-1 with TRBJ1-5; 10 nucleotides line up with TRBD1. Germline CDR1 is KGHDR and CDR2 is SFDVKD. V lost 10 bases and J lost 6; bases outside the gene matches: 14. The CDR3 loop spans 16 amino acids. CDR3 nucleotides: TGTGCCACGACCACCTCCGGGACAGGGGTCGCTCAGCCCCAGCATTTT. It yields the protein CATTTSGTGVAQPQHF.

The J gene is TRBJ1-1, the V gene TRBV29-1; TRBD1 agrees at 9 bases. Germline V gene sequence: CDR1 SQVTM, CDR2 ANQGSEA. CDR3 length equals 15 residues. V was pared by 6 bases and J by 4 bases, with 12 bases of the junction left unmatched. CDR3 DNA sequence: TGCAGCGTCCCGGGACAGGGCGGTAGTGGCACTGAAGCTTTCTTT. Its translation is CSVPGQGGSGTEAFF.

This clone was seen only once. This chain joins TRBV14 and TRBJ1-2; D is unresolved. Germline CDR1 SGHDN, CDR2 FVKESK. V shed 1 base and J shed 5 bases, with 5 bases lying between them. The CDR3 spans 12 residues. The CDR3 DNA sequence: TGTGCCAGCAGCCAAGGGCCATATGGCTACACCTTC. Translating it yields CASSQGPYGYTF.

This clone occurred once. The V call is TRBV4-1, the J call TRBJ1-5; no clear D gene. The CDR3 covers 17 residues. Trimming removed 0 bases at V and 2 bases at J, with 14 bases between. From germline, CDR1 is MGHRA and CDR2 YSYEKL. Here the CDR3 reads CASSQDGIGGGNQPQHF. CDR3 nucleotides: TGCGCCAGCAGCCAAGATGGGATCGGAGGAGGCAATCAGCCCCAGCATTTT.

For the CDR3, the DNA is TGTGCCAGCAGCCCTAGGAGGGACGAGCAGTACTTC. Amino acids: CASSPRRDEQYF. This chain links TRBV3-1 (or the pseudogene TRBV3-2) with TRBJ2-7; a possible D gene is TRBD2 (6 bases). The V and J ends lost 4 bases and 5 bases respectively, with 9 bases between them. Germline V lookup: CDR1 LGHDT, CDR2 YNNKEL (reference sequence). The CDR3 has 12 amino acids.

The CDR3 bases are TGTGCCAGCAGCATCTCTGGAGGGACTTCCTCCGGGGCCCAGTACTTC. This gives the protein CASSISGGTSSGAQYF. The chain recombines TRBV13 with TRBJ2-5; perhaps TRBD2 as D (6 bases). V shed 5 bases and J shed 9 bases, with 25 bases lying between them. This CDR3 region has 16 residues. The germline gives CDR1 PRHDT, CDR2 FYEKMQ (reference sequence). Combining the CDR3 with reference TRBV13 and TRBJ2-5 gives the whole variable domain AAGVIQSPRHLIKEKRETATLKCYPIPRHDTVYWYQQGPGQDPQFLISFYEKMQSDKGSIPDRFSAQQFSDYHSELNMSSLELGDSALYFCASSISGGTSSGAQYFGPGTRLLVL.

The chain's CDR3 is CASSPRSGGGTDTQYF. DNA of the CDR3: TGCGCCAGCAGCCCAAGGTCGGGGGGCGGCACAGATACGCAGTATTTT. The chain carries TRBV5-1 and TRBJ2-3; maybe TRBD2 (7 bases). Germline-derived CDR1 and CDR2 are SGHRS and YFSETQ. V shed 4 bases and J shed 1 base, with 16 bases lying between them. The CDR3 runs to 16 residues. Drawing the rest from reference TRBV5-1 and TRBJ2-3, the complete variable domain is KAGVTQTPRYLIKTRGQQVTLSCSPISGHRSVSWYQQTPGQGLQFLFEYFSETQRNKGNFPGRFSGRQFSNSRSEMNVSTLELGDSALYLCASSPRSGGGTDTQYFGPGTRLTVL.

Only one count was recorded for this clone. The genes are TRBV6-5 and TRBJ1-5, with D hard to call. Germline values: CDR1 MNHEY, CDR2 SVGAGI. CDR3 length: 12 residues. V was pared by 6 bases and J by 10 bases, with 13 bases between. CDR3 nucleotide sequence: TGTGCCAGCAGCTCAAAAGGAGGACCCCAGCATTTT. Translation: CASSSKGGPQHF.

This sequence joins TRBV7-9 and TRBJ1-2; TRBD1 matches 8 bases. The germline CDR1 and CDR2 sequences are SEHNR and FQNEAQ (reference sequence). This CDR3 has 15 amino acids. V shed 7 bases and J 2 bases; nucleotides not matched to a gene: 9. CDR3 residues: CASKPATGDNYGYTF. The CDR3 bases are TGTGCCAGCAAGCCAGCGACAGGGGACAACTATGGCTACACCTTC.

This chain links TRBV6-7 with TRBJ2-6; no reliable D call. TRBV6-7 is given ORF status, its function remaining uncertain. The CDR3 sequence is 13 residues long. V lost 6 bases to trimming and J lost 0 bases, with 3 bases between them. CDR3: CASRHSGANVLTF. CDR3 sequence (DNA): TGTGCCAGCAGACACTCTGGGGCCAACGTCCTGACTTTC.

The rearrangement links TRBV12-5 to TRBJ2-7; no clear D gene. CDR1 and CDR2 (germline): LGHNT, FRNRAP. The CDR3 has 12 amino acids. Deletions cut 1 base from V and 2 bases from J, with 3 bases between. CDR3 nucleotides: TGTGCTAGTGGTTTGGCCGCCTACGAGCAGTACTTC. Its translation: CASGLAAYEQYF.

The J gene is TRBJ2-3, the V gene TRBV5-1; tentatively, D is TRBD2 (5 bases). The CDR3 is made up of 17 amino acids. The germline V and J ends were trimmed by 0 bases and 2 bases, with 16 bases remaining between them. Germline values: CDR1 SGHRS, CDR2 YFSETQ. In DNA, the CDR3 is TGCGCCAGCAGCTTGGGGGAGTCGCCCTACCTCACAGATACGCAGTATTTT. This gives the protein CASSLGESPYLTDTQYF.

This chain uses TRBV24-1 with TRBJ1-2; weak D call: TRBD1 (5 bases). CDR3 size: 14 residues. Germline V gives CDR1 KGHDR, CDR2 SFDVKD. V dropped 0 bases and J dropped 9 bases, with 13 bases sitting between them. The CDR3 nucleotides are TGTGCCACCAGTGATTTGAACCAAGGGGCTAGCTACACCTTC. It specifies CATSDLNQGASYTF.

The rearrangement joins TRBV7-2 to TRBJ1-5, with TRBD1 identical over 9 bases. Germline-derived CDR1 and CDR2 are SGHTA and FQGNSA. The ends lost 5 bases at V and 0 bases at J; junction bases unmatched: 11. CDR3 size: 18 residues. CDR3 region: CASSTRTGAAYSNQPQHF. DNA for the CDR3: TGTGCCAGCAGCACTCGGACAGGGGCGGCATATAGCAATCAGCCCCAGCATTTT.

This chain links TRBV7-2 with TRBJ1-1, with a possible D match to TRBD1 (5 bases). Germline loops: CDR1 SGHTA, CDR2 FQGNSA. Trimming left V 1 base short and J 4 bases short, with 16 bases between. The CDR3 has 16 residues. For the CDR3, the DNA is TGTGCCAGCAGCTTAGTTCAGGGATTATTGAGCACTGAAGCTTTCTTT. Translated: CASSLVQGLLSTEAFF.

This clone was found many times. The chain joins TRBV2 to TRBJ2-2; the match to TRBD2 covers 7 bases. Germline CDR1 and CDR2: SNHLY and FYNNEI. The trim removed 6 bases at V and 7 bases at J, leaving 8 bases unmatched. CDR3 size: 14 residues. The CDR3 region has the DNA TGTGCCAGCAGACCAAGCGGGGTGGGCGGGGAGCTGTTTTTT. Amino acids: CASRPSGVGGELFF. Variable domain in full (rest from reference TRBV2 and TRBJ2-2): EPEVTQTPSHQVTQMGQEVILRCVPISNHLYFYWYRQILGQKVEFLVSFYNNEISEKSEIFDDQFSVERPDGSNFTLKIRSTKLEDSAMYFCASRPSGVGGELFFGEGSRLTVL.

V is TRBV11-2 and J is TRBJ2-1; 7 positions match TRBD2. The CDR3 is 13 amino acids. The J segment lost 8 bases and the V segment lost 8 bases, leaving 9 bases of the junction unmatched. Looked up from germline, CDR1 is SGHAT and CDR2 is FQNNGV. This CDR3 reads CASAIGGRDEQFF. The CDR3 DNA reads as TGTGCCAGCGCCATTGGGGGGAGGGATGAGCAGTTCTTC.

The rearrangement uses TRBV28 and TRBJ1-2, with 8 bases fitting TRBD1. This CDR3 is built from 17 residues. CDR1 MDHEN and CDR2 SYDVKM come from the germline V gene. V dropped 1 base and J dropped 0; count of bases not matched to a gene: 7. The CDR3 sequence is CASSLSGQGKANYGYTF. The CDR3 DNA reads as TGTGCCAGCAGTTTATCCGGACAGGGAAAAGCTAACTATGGCTACACCTTC.

The chain links TRBV5-5 to TRBJ1-3; no definite D call. The CDR3 spans 14 residues. Per germline, CDR1 SGHKS and CDR2 YYEKEE (reference sequence). V lost 0 bases to trimming and J lost 5 bases, with 9 bases between them. CDR3 sequence reads: CASSLAILRNTIYF. In nucleotides, the CDR3 is TGTGCCAGCAGCTTGGCCATACTGAGAAACACCATATATTTT.

V usage is TRBV21-1 and J usage is TRBJ1-2. TRBV21-1 is classified as a pseudogene. The CDR3 covers 15 residues. The CDR3 DNA sequence: TGTGCCAGCAGCAAAGCCGGAGGGCCTATCTATGGCTACACCTTC. It translates to CASSKAGGPIYGYTF.

The J gene is TRBJ1-4, the V gene TRBV29-1, with D possibly matching TRBD1 (6 bases). This CDR3 is 16 amino acids long. The V gene lost 7 bases and the J gene lost 5 bases, with 23 bases spanning the gap. Per the germline V gene, CDR1 is SQVTM and CDR2 is ANQGSEA. The DNA of the CDR3 is TGCAGCGCCGTGGGCCGGGACACGGACTCCAATGAAAAACTGTTTTTT. Translated, it gives CSAVGRDTDSNEKLFF.

V gene TRBV5-1 combines with J gene TRBJ2-3; 10 bases map to TRBD2. The ends lost 3 bases at V and 1 base at J; junction bases unmatched: 2. Germline V lookup: CDR1 SGHRS, CDR2 YFSETQ. The CDR3 consists of 15 residues. CDR3 protein: CASSSGLAGTDTQYF. CDR3 DNA: TGCGCCAGCAGCTCTGGACTAGCGGGCACAGATACGCAGTATTTT.

This chain links TRBV29-1 with TRBJ2-5; D perhaps matches TRBD1 (5 bases). The CDR3 consists of 12 residues. Trimming removed 3 bases at V and 4 bases at J, with 9 bases between. Germline CDR1 and CDR2: SQVTM and ANQGSEA. The chain's CDR3 is CSVEAGRETQYF. The CDR3 region has the DNA TGCAGCGTTGAGGCAGGGCGAGAGACCCAGTACTTC.